The 17 T cell receptor beta chains given below trace back to one sample, sequenced in a study of cytomegalovirus exposure and HLA in healthy donors. PCR was performed using 60 Vbeta and 13 Jbeta primers. Profiled with immunoSEQ multiplex PCR; TCRdb holds only in-frame clones, not every one. The top ten hold 1.6% of the sample, which has some 130,000 clones, roughly two thirds seen once. The sequenced sample was PBMCs. These receptors were collected from a man aged 30 to 39 in good health and CMV-seropositive.

The chain carries TRBV5-4 and TRBJ2-1, with D perhaps TRBD1 (5 bases). Trimming removed 0 bases from V and 5 bases from J, with 9 bases in between. There are 14 residues in the CDR3. Germline CDR1 SGHNT, CDR2 YYREEE (reference sequence). The CDR3 protein is CASSLGGGDNEQFF. For the CDR3, the DNA is TGTGCCAGCAGCTTGGGGGGCGGAGACAATGAGCAGTTCTTC. Looking up the rest from reference TRBV5-4 and TRBJ2-1 gives the full variable domain: ETGVTQSPTHLIKTRGQQVTLRCSSQSGHNTVSWYQQALGQGPQFIFQYYREEENGRGNFPPRFSGLQFPNYSSELNVNALELDDSALYLCASSLGGGDNEQFFGPGTRLTVL.

The chain carries TRBV6-5 and TRBJ2-5; possibly TRBD2 for D (7 bases). Germline V gives CDR1 MNHEY, CDR2 SVGAGI. The CDR3 is 16 amino acids. Trimming cost V 2 bases and J 6 bases, with 19 bases left between them. CDR3 coding DNA: TGTGCCAGCAGTTACCTTGGACAGCGGGACCTACAGACCCAGTACTTC. Its translation is CASSYLGQRDLQTQYF.

V usage is TRBV6-4 and J usage is TRBJ2-3; D may be TRBD1 (6 bases). Germline assignment: CDR1 MRHNA and CDR2 SNTAGT. V shed 6 bases and J shed 0 bases, with 13 bases lying between them. The CDR3 length is 15 residues. In DNA form, the CDR3 reads TGTGCCAGCAGACCCGACAGGACTAGCACAGATACGCAGTATTTT. Translation gives CASRPDRTSTDTQYF.

As DNA, the CDR3 is TGTGCCAGCAGCCAACAGGGATCCTACGAGCAGTACTTC. This encodes CASSQQGSYEQYF. This sequence joins TRBV7-2 and TRBJ2-7, with D perhaps TRBD1 (6 bases). The CDR3 covers 13 residues. Looked up from germline, CDR1 is SGHTA and CDR2 is FQGNSA. V shed 5 bases and J shed 1 base, with 9 bases lying between them.

The chain employs TRBV13 and TRBJ2-2; D may be TRBD2 (5 bases). Trimming took off 5 bases at V and 5 bases at J, with 9 bases between the two ends. This CDR3 has 13 residues. From germline, CDR1 is PRHDT and CDR2 FYEKMQ (reference sequence). CDR3 protein: CASSPGNTGELFF. The DNA of the CDR3 is TGTGCCAGCAGCCCCGGGAATACCGGGGAGCTGTTTTTT.

The rearrangement joins TRBV2 to TRBJ2-7; tentatively, D is TRBD2 (5 bases). V shed 11 bases and J shed 3 bases, with 23 bases lying between them. Per germline, CDR1 SNHLY and CDR2 FYNNEI. This CDR3 spans 15 amino acids. CDR3 nucleotide sequence: TGTGCCTCCTTCGAGGGCCCCGGAGTAGGCTACGAGCAGTACTTC. It encodes CASFEGPGVGYEQYF.

The chain is built from TRBV5-6 and TRBJ1-2, with D unclear. The CDR3 has 12 amino acids. Germline assignment: CDR1 SGHDT and CDR2 YYEEEE. V shed 4 bases and J shed 7 bases, with 11 bases lying between them. This CDR3 reads CASSPVGGGYTF. Written as DNA, the CDR3 is TGTGCCAGCAGCCCGGTGGGAGGTGGCTACACCTTC.

The V and J genes are TRBV6-5 and TRBJ2-1; 10 bases are a match to TRBD1. Germline V gene sequence: CDR1 MNHEY, CDR2 SVGAGI. V dropped 7 bases and J dropped 8; count of bases not matched to a gene: 8. The CDR3 is 14 amino acids. This CDR3 reads CASTGTGVIHEQFF. The CDR3 region has the DNA TGTGCCAGCACCGGGACAGGGGTCATCCATGAGCAGTTCTTC.

V usage is TRBV9 and J usage is TRBJ2-5; 8 bases match TRBD2. The length of the CDR3 is 18 residues. V shed 5 bases and J 2 bases; nucleotides not matched to a gene: 17. Looked up from germline, CDR1 is SGDLS and CDR2 is YYNGEE. Written as DNA, the CDR3 is TGTGCCAGCAGTCCATTGGGGAGGCTAGCGGGTGGGCAAGAGACCCAGTACTTC. Encoded protein: CASSPLGRLAGGQETQYF.

V gene TRBV29-1 combines with J gene TRBJ2-6; D is possibly TRBD2 (7 bases). CDR1 and CDR2 from the germline V gene are SQVTM and ANQGSEA. CDR3 size: 14 residues. The V and J ends lost 6 bases and 4 bases respectively, with 13 bases between them. This CDR3 is CSVVGGAGANVLTF. DNA for the CDR3: TGCAGCGTAGTGGGGGGGGCAGGGGCCAACGTCCTGACTTTC. The full variable domain, its missing parts supplied by reference TRBV29-1 and TRBJ2-6, is SAVISQKPSRDICQRGTSLTIQCQVDSQVTMMFWYRQQPGQSLTLIATANQGSEATYESGFVIDKFPISRPNLTFSTLTVSNMSPEDSSIYLCSVVGGAGANVLTFGAGSRLTVL.

This chain joins TRBV4-3 and TRBJ2-3, with D possibly matching TRBD2 (5 bases). The CDR3 totals 16 residues. Germline CDR1 LGHNA, CDR2 YSLEER. V shed 3 bases and J shed 6 bases, with 19 bases lying between them. In DNA, the CDR3 is TGCGCCAGCAGCCACCTTCCGAGGGCCCGAGGGGATACGCAGTATTTT. Amino acid sequence: CASSHLPRARGDTQYF.

This clone was detected only a few times. The chain joins TRBV5-1 to TRBJ1-1; D might be TRBD1 (5 bases). Trimming pared 1 base from V and 3 bases from J, leaving 10 bases between. The germline V gene has CDR1 SGHRS and CDR2 YFSETQ. The CDR3 has 14 residues. CDR3 sequence reads: CASSLTGGDTEAFF. As DNA, the CDR3 is TGCGCCAGCAGCTTGACGGGGGGGGACACTGAAGCTTTCTTT.

V and J are TRBV2 and TRBJ2-7; D gene uncertain. The V gene's germline CDR1 is SNHLY and CDR2 FYNNEI. The CDR3 contains 10 residues. V lost 11 bases and J lost 3, with 8 bases in between. The DNA of the CDR3 is TGTGCCGTAGGAGACTACGAGCAGTACTTC. Residues: CAVGDYEQYF.

There are a few counts of this clone. The V and J genes are TRBV29-1 and TRBJ1-2; 9 bases align to TRBD1. CDR1 SQVTM and CDR2 ANQGSEA come from the germline V gene. The trim removed 7 bases at V and 6 bases at J, leaving 3 bases unmatched. This CDR3 has 11 amino acids. In DNA form, the CDR3 reads TGCAGCGCTGGGGACAGGGATGGCTACACCTTC. Translated, it gives CSAGDRDGYTF.

The chain couples TRBV4-2 to TRBJ2-5; 9 bases map to TRBD1. The length of the CDR3 is 16 residues. With V trimmed by 1 base and J by 5 bases, 8 bases remained unmatched. CDR1 is LGHNA, CDR2 YNFKEQ, per germline. CDR3 region: CASSQGTDRGYETQYF. In DNA, the CDR3 is TGTGCCAGCAGCCAAGGGACGGACAGGGGATACGAGACCCAGTACTTC.

The chain combines TRBV5-8 with TRBJ1-1, with D possibly being TRBD1 (5 bases). Germline V gives CDR1 SGHTS, CDR2 YDEGEE. V lost 0 bases, J lost 0 bases, and 12 bases lay in between. The CDR3 sequence is 16 residues long. This CDR3 reads CASSLGPTVMNTEAFF. The DNA for the CDR3 is TGTGCCAGCAGCTTGGGGCCGACAGTTATGAACACTGAAGCTTTCTTT. Drawing the rest from reference TRBV5-8 and TRBJ1-1, the complete variable domain is EAGVTQSPTHLIKTRGQQATLRCSPISGHTSVYWYQQALGLGLQFLLWYDEGEERNRGNFPPRFSGRQFPNYSSELNVNALELEDSALYLCASSLGPTVMNTEAFFGQGTRLTVV.

This chain links TRBV7-9 with TRBJ1-1, with 9 positions matching TRBD1. The CDR3 covers 15 residues. Germline lookup yields CDR1 SEHNR and CDR2 FQNEAQ (reference sequence). The V gene end was trimmed by 3 bases and the J gene end by 3 bases; junction bases not matched to a gene: 5. DNA for the CDR3: TGTGCCAGCAGCTTGACAGGGGGTACTCACACTGAAGCTTTCTTT. Translated: CASSLTGGTHTEAFF.